The clone carrying this TCR beta chain was seen repeatedly, ten times or more. The CDR3 is made up of 11 amino acids. Between the trimmed V and J ends, which lost 1 base and 10 bases, there was a span of 7 bases. Unique molecular identifiers (one per individual cDNA molecule) were attached. TCRdb called the 5' RACE reads again in MiXCR, with one record for every CDR3 protein. The sample lists about 28,000 distinct CDR3 sequences; less than 6% were seen once. The sample comes from a study of early T cells in non-severe SARS-CoV-2 infection. V usage is TRBV12-3 or TRBV12-4 and J usage is TRBJ1-1; D unresolved. The receptor comes from an adult who was a healthcare worker with PCR-confirmed SARS-CoV-2 infection or an uninfected control (not recorded which). Specimen: whole blood, collected at baseline. The CDR3 sequence: CASSLEGGAFF. CDR3 nucleotides: TGTGCCAGCAGTTTAGAGGGTGGAGCTTTCTTT.